One T cell receptor beta chain is described in this entry. Its target is not known. Cells designated naive CD8 were CD45RO-negative and were positively selected for CCR7, with terminally differentiated effector memory CD45RA+ cells excluded. This sample was taken from a study of shared clonotypes between healthy human individuals. From germline, CDR1 is MNHNY and CDR2 SVGAGI (reference sequence). This CDR3 is 14 amino acids long. V was trimmed by 3 bases and J by 7 bases, leaving 15 bases between them. TCRdb keeps only in-frame clones here, not all; method: immunoSEQ multiplex PCR. The sample includes about 2.2 million clones, over 85% of them seen just once. Study-wide results and limits: Though the depth was large, rarefaction showed that sorted-subset sequencing was incomplete.

The receptor was derived from a man aged 18-30 years in good health. Some clones in this sample may be carry-over from other donors' samples. The V call is TRBV6-6, the J call TRBJ1-2; TRBD1 is a possible D gene (5 bases). Material: naive CD8+ T cells from PBMCs. The CDR3, as DNA: TGTGCCAGCAGTTATGACGGGGGTCAGGGTGGCTACACCTTC. Translating gives CASSYDGGQGGYTF.